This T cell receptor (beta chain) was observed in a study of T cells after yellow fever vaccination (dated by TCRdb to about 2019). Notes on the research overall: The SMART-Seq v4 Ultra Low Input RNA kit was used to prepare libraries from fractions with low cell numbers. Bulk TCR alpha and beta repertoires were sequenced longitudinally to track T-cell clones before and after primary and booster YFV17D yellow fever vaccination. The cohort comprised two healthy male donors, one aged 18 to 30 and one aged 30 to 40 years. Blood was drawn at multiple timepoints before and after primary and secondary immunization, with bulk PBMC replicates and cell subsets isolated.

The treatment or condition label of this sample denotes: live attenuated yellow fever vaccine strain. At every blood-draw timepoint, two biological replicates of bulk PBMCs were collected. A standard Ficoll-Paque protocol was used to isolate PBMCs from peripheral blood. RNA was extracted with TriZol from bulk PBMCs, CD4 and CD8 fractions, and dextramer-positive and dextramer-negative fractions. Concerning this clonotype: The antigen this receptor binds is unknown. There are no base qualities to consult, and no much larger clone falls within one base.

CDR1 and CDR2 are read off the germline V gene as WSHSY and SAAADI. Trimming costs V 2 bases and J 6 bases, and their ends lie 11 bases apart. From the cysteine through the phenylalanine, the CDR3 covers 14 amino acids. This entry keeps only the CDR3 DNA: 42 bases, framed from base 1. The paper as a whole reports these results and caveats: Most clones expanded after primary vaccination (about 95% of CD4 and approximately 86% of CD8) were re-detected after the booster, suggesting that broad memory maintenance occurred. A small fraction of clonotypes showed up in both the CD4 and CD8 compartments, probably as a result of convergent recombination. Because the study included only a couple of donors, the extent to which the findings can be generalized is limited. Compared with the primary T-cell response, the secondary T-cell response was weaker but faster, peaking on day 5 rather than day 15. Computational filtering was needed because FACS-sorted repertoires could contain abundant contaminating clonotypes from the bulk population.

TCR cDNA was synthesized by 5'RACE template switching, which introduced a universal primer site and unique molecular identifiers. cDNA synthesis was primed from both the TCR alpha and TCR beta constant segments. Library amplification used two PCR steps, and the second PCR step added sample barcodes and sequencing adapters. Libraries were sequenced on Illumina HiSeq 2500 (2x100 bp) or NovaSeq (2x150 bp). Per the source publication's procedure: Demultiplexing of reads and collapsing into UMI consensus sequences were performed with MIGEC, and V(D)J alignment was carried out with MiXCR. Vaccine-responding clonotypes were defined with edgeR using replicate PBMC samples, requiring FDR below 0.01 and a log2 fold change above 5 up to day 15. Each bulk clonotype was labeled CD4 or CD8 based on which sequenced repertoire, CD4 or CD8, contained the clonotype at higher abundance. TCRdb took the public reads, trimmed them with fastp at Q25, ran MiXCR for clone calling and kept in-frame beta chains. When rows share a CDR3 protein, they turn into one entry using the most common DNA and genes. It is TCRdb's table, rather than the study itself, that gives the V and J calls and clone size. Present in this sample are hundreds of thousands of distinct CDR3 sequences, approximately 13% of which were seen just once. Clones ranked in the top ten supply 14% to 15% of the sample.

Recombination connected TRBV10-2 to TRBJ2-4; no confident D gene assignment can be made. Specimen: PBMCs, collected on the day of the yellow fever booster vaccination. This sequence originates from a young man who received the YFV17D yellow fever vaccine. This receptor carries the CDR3 CASSEPIKGNIQYF. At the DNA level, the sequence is TGCGCCAGCAGTGAGCCCATAAAGGGAAACATTCAGTACTTC.